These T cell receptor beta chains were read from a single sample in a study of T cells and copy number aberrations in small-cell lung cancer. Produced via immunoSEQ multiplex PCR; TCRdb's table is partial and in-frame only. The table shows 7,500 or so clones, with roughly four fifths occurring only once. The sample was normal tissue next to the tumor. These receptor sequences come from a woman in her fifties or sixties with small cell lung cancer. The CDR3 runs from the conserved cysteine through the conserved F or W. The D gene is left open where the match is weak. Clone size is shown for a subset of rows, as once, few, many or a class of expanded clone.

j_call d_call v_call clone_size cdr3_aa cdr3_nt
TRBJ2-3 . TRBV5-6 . CASRIAGTDTQYF TGTGCCAGCAGGATAGCGGGCACAGATACGCAGTATTTT
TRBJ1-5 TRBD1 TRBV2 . CASSRGTDSNQPQHF TGTGCCAGCAGTAGAGGGACAGATAGCAATCAGCCCCAGCATTTT
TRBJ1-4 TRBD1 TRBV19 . CTSSKPGQLVKKLFF TGTACCAGTAGTAAGCCGGGACAGCTTGTTAAAAAACTGTTTTTT
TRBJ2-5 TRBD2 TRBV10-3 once CAISGPGTKQETQYF TGTGCCATCAGTGGCCCCGGGACTAAACAAGAGACCCAGTACTTC
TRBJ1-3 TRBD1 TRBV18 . CASSPGTTGTGNTIYF TGTGCCAGCTCACCCGGTACGACAGGGACTGGAAACACCATATATTTT
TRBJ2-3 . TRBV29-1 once CSADRGAGDTQYF TGCAGCGCTGACCGGGGGGCAGGAGATACGCAGTATTTT
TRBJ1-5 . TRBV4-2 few CASSPEAGGGQQPQHF TGTGCCAGCAGCCCAGAAGCTGGAGGTGGACAGCAGCCCCAGCATTTT
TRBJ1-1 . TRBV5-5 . CASSFINTEAFF TGTGCCAGCAGCTTTATAAACACTGAAGCTTTCTTT
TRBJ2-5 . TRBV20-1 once CSRREGETQYF TGCAGCCGTAGGGAAGGGGAGACCCAGTACTTC
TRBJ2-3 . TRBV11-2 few CASSLGQPGDTQYF TGTGCCAGCAGCTTAGGACAACCGGGGGATACGCAGTATTTT
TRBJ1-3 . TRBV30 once CAWSVLENTIYF TGTGCCTGGAGTGTACTCGAAAACACCATATATTTT
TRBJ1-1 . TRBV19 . CVSSIVGMNTEAFF TGTGTCAGTAGTATAGTCGGAATGAACACTGAAGCTTTCTTT
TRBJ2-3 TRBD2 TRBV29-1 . CSVGGGAGGQDTQYF TGCAGCGTTGGGGGCGGAGCGGGAGGACAAGATACGCAGTATTTT
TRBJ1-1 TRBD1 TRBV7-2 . CASSVQGQGNEAFF TGTGCCAGCAGCGTTCAGGGACAGGGAAATGAAGCTTTCTTT
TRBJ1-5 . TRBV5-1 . CASRPDGLQNQPQHF TGCGCCAGCAGGCCAGACGGTTTACAGAATCAGCCCCAGCATTTT
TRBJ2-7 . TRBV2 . CASSESGWTYEQYF TGTGCCAGCAGTGAGTCCGGGTGGACCTACGAGCAGTACTTC
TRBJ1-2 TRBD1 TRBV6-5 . CASSPGQGRYGYTF TGTGCCAGCAGCCCCGGACAGGGGCGCTATGGCTACACCTTC
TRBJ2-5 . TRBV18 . CASTGPQETQYF TGTGCCAGCACGGGCCCCCAAGAGACCCAGTACTTC
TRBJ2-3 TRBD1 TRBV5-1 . CASSFLLTGADTQYF TGCGCCAGCAGCTTCCTCTTAACAGGGGCCGATACGCAGTATTTT
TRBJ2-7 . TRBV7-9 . CASSHGSTAPYEQYF TGTGCCAGCAGTCACGGTTCTACAGCTCCCTACGAGCAGTACTTC
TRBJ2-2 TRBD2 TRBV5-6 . CASSYGTSGPRQLFF TGTGCCAGCAGCTACGGGACTAGCGGGCCCAGGCAGCTGTTTTTT
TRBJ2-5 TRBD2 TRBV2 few CASNLPGRPQETQYF TGTGCCAGCAACCTTCCCGGGAGGCCCCAAGAGACCCAGTACTTC
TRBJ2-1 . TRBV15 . CATSRDRGNSGQFF TGTGCCACCAGCAGAGATAGGGGAAATAGCGGGCAGTTCTTC
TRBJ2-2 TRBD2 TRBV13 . CASSLGLAGTSGELFF TGTGCCAGCAGCTTAGGACTAGCGGGAACGTCCGGGGAGCTGTTTTTT
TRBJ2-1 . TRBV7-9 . CASSNSGTSSEQFF TGTGCCAGCAGTAATAGCGGAACCTCTAGTGAGCAGTTCTTC
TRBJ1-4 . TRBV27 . CASRGEGKATNEKLFF TGTGCCAGCAGGGGGGAGGGGAAGGCAACTAATGAAAAACTGTTTTTT
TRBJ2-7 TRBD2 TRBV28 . CASLGGTSYEQYF TGTGCCAGCCTGGGGGGGACCTCCTACGAGCAGTACTTC
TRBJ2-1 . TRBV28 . CASSLSGTYNEQFF TGTGCCAGCAGTTTATCGGGCACATACAATGAGCAGTTCTTC